This T cell receptor beta chain was found in a study of cytomegalovirus exposure and HLA in healthy donors. Overall study context: Earlier, approximately 110 million unique TCR beta sequences were recovered from 200 million or so T cells by an analysis. Findings and caveats of the study: The study reported that TCR beta sequences accurately predicted HLA-A and HLA-B alleles in most subjects. It was confirmed in vitro that a few of the CMV-associated chains were specific for CMV antigens.

About this clone: Its antigen is unidentified.

13 Jbeta primers and 60 Vbeta primers were used for the PCR. Sequencing used immunoSEQ multiplex PCR; TCRdb keeps in-frame clones, though not all of them. Counted here are some 200,000 clones, roughly 68% occurring once; the ten biggest clones make up about 2.8%. The germline V gene encodes CDR1 SGHAT and CDR2 FQNNGV. V shed 0 bases, J shed 3 bases, and the junction held 5 bases outside the gene matches. The CDR3 spans 15 residues. Sequencing was performed on PBMCs. This TCR was sampled from a man aged 35-49 years in good health and CMV-seropositive. The genes are TRBV11-2 and TRBJ2-7, with 7 bases identical to TRBD1. The CDR3 loop reads CASSLDRQGIYEQYF. The CDR3 region has the DNA TGTGCCAGCAGCTTAGACAGACAGGGTATCTACGAGCAGTACTTC.